The present entry profiles one T cell receptor (beta chain) with its context. Antigen: not known. In the PCR, 60 Vbeta and 13 Jbeta primers were used. Here immunoSEQ multiplex PCR was the method, and the copy in TCRdb shows in-frame clones only, minus some. The sample records about 180,000 clones, approximately 78% being singletons. Germline-derived CDR1 and CDR2 are SNHLY and FYNNEI. V dropped 4 bases and J dropped 5 bases, with 17 bases sitting between them. The CDR3 totals 15 residues. This specimen belongs to a study of cytomegalovirus exposure and HLA in healthy donors. For the study at large: The Caucasian-associated ancestry cluster held under 90% of 300 to 500 genotyped donors. Study-wide findings and caveats: Several of the most significant clusters appeared linked to common viral pathogens, based on a later analysis.

The genes are TRBV2 and TRBJ1-1, with D maybe TRBD1 (6 bases). This sequence was found in a woman between 50 and 59 years old in good health and CMV-seropositive. Sample: PBMCs. This CDR3 reads CASSVLSGVRTEAFF. CDR3 nucleotide sequence: TGTGCCAGCAGTGTCCTCTCAGGGGTTCGGACTGAAGCTTTCTTT.